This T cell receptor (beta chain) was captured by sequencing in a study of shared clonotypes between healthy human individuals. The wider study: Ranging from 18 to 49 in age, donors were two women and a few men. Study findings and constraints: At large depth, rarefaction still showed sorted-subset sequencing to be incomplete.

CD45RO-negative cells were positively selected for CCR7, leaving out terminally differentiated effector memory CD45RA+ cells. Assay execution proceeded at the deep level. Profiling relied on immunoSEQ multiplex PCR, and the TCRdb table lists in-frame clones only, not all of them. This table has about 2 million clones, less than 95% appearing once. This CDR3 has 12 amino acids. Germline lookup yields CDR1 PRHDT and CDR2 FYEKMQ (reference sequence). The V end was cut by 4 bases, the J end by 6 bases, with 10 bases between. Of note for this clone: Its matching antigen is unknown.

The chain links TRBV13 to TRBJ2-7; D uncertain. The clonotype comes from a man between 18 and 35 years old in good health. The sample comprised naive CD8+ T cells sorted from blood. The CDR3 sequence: CASSSQAVEQYF. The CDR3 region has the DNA TGTGCCAGCAGCTCCCAGGCCGTCGAGCAGTACTTC.